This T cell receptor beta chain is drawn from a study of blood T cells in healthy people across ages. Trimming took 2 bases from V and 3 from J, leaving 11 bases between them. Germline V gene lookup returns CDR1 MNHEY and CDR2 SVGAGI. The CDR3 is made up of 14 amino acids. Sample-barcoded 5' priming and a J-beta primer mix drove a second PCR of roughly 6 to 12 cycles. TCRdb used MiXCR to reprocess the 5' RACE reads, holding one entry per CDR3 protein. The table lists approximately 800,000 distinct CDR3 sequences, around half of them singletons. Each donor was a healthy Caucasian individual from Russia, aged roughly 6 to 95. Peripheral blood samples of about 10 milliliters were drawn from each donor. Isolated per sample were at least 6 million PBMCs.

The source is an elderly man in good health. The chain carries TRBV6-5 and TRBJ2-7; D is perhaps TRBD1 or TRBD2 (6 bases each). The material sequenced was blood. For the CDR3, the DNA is TGTGCCAGCAGTTACGGCAGGGGAGGCTACGAGCAGTACTTC. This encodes CASSYGRGGYEQYF.